This T cell receptor (beta chain) was recovered during a study of blood T cell repertoires in COVID-19. Trimming shortened V by 3 bases and J by 0 bases, and 14 bases separated the two germline ends. Germline lookup yields CDR1 MNHNS and CDR2 SASEGT. This CDR3 has 17 amino acids. Participants were aged roughly 18 to 100 years from 20 to 30 US areas. Which cohort a participant joined came from the clinical history participants gave. Cohort 3 recovered donors had two negative PCRs, clearance, or symptom resolution. Authors' methods: The authors estimated nucleated cell counts from reference gene primer amplification. This table comes from immunoSEQ multiplex PCR, and its TCRdb copy is limited to in-frame clones, with some not included. For V, J and clone size, that table is used; D and trimming come from the DNA. The sample contains 400,000 to 450,000 clones, roughly 88% of which appear only once.

The clonotype was recovered from a man younger than 30 who had recovered from COVID-19. Material for sequencing was PBMCs or T cells enriched from blood (not recorded which). The gene calls are TRBV6-1 and TRBJ1-4; D possibly corresponds to TRBD1 (5 bases). CDR3 amino acids: CASSEVGGSSTNEKLFF. In DNA form, the CDR3 reads TGTGCCAGCAGTGAGGTGGGGGGAAGCTCAACTAATGAAAAACTGTTTTTT.